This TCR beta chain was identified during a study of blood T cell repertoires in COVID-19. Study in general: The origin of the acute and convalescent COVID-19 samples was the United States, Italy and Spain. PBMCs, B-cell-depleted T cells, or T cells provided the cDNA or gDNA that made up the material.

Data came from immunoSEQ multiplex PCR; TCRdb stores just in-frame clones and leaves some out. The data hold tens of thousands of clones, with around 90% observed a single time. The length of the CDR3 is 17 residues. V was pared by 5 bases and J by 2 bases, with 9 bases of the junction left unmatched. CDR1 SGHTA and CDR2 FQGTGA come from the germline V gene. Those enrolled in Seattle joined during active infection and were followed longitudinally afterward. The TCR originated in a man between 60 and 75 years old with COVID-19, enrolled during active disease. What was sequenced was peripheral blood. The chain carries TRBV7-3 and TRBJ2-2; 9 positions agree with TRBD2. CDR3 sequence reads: CASSPNPTSGNTGELFF. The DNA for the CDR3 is TGTGCCAGCAGCCCCAACCCGACTAGCGGTAACACCGGGGAGCTGTTTTTT.